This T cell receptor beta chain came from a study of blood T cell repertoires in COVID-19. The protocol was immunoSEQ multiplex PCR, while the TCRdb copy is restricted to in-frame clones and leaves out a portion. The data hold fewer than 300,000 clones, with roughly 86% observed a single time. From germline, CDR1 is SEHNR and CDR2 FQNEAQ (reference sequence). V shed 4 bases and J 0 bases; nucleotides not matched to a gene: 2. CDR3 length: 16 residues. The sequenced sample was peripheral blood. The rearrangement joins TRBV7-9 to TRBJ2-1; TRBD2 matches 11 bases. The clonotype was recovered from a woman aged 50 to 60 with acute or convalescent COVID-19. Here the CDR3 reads CASSYSGRGSYNEQFF. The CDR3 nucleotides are TGTGCCAGCAGCTATAGCGGGAGGGGCTCCTACAATGAGCAGTTCTTC.